This T cell receptor beta chain was identified during a study of T cell responses to AZD1222 COVID-19 vaccine. General study points: Every sample of the repertoires postdated the peak T cell response.

The assay was immunoSEQ multiplex PCR, and TCRdb's table has in-frame clones only and misses some. This sample has 200,000 or so clones; approximately 91% occur once, and the top ten carry roughly 0.99%. Germline V gene lookup returns CDR1 LNHNV and CDR2 YYDKDF (reference sequence). The CDR3 consists of 14 residues. Trimming stripped 1 base from V and 0 bases from J, with 6 bases between. As concerns this clone: The antigen remains unidentified.

The source is an adult in good health. This chain uses TRBV15 with TRBJ1-2, with a possible D match to TRBD1 (5 bases). Here the sequenced sample was peripheral blood, taken on day 0 of AZD1222 vaccination. The CDR3, as DNA: TGTGCCACCAGCAGAGGGACATCTAACTATGGCTACACCTTC. This encodes CATSRGTSNYGYTF.